The present TCR beta chain was sequenced within a study of circulating CD8 cells and anti-PD-1 response in melanoma. Findings and limits, study-wide: Subset repertoires were largely private at M1, with under 7.5% shared.

Live CD3+CD8+TCRalphabeta+ cells were sorted into four subsets by PD-1 and/or TIGIT. This clonotype is labeled large. Its antigen is unknown. CDR3 size: 15 residues. After removal of 11 bases from V and 0 bases from J, the junction contained 11 bases not matched to a gene. The germline gives CDR1 SNHLY, CDR2 FYNNEI. TCR libraries were prepared from roughly 15 ng of total RNA with the QIAseq Immune Repertoire TCR panel. TCRdb re-derived calls from the reads in MiXCR, one entry per CDR3 protein. The repertoire holds 550 to 700 distinct CDR3 sequences, with approximately 7% as singletons. The chain recombines TRBV2 with TRBJ2-3; 7 nucleotides line up with TRBD2. This TCR was recovered from a human donor with melanoma. This sample comprised CD8+ T cells from PBMCs, obtained at baseline or after one month of anti-PD-1 therapy (not recorded which). The CDR3 here is CAGRTYGGSTDTQYF. DNA of the CDR3: TGTGCCGGCCGGACTTACGGGGGGAGCACAGATACGCAGTATTTT.